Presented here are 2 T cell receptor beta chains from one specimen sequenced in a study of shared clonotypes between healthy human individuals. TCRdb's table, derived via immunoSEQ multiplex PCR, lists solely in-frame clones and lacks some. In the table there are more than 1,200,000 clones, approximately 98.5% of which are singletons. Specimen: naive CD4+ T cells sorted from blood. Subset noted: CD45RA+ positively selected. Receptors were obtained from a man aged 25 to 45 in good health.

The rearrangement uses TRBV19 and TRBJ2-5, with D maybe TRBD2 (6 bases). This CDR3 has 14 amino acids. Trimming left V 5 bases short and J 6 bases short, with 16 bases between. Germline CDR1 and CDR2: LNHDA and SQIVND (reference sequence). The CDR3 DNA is TGTGCCAGTAGTGCAACGGGGGTGCGGCAGACCCAGTACTTC. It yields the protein CASSATGVRQTQYF.

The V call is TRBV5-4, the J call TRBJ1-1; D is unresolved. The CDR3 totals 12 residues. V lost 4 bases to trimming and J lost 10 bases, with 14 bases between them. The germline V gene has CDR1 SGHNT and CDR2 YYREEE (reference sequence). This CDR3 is CASSQPGVVAFF. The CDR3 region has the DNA TGTGCCAGCAGCCAGCCGGGAGTAGTAGCTTTCTTT.